The source of this T cell receptor (beta chain) is a study of blood T cell repertoires in COVID-19. Across the study: Sites across the United States, Italy and Spain contributed samples from acute and convalescent COVID-19. Nucleic acid was either cDNA or gDNA, and it came from T cells, B-cell-depleted T cells, or PBMCs.

Authors' analysis steps: Scientists estimated how many nucleated cells there were by amplifying reference gene primers. Clones were sequenced by immunoSEQ multiplex PCR, and TCRdb holds only the in-frame ones, with some missing. D and trimming come from the DNA, and the V and J calls and clone size come from that table. The sample holds 35,000 to 45,000 clones; about nine tenths are singletons and the top ten take 20%. The sequenced material came from peripheral blood. The source of this sequence is a man in his fifties or sixties with acute or convalescent COVID-19.

The CDR3 bases are TGTGTCAGCAGCAAGGGGGTGGAGGTAGCGGGGAATAATGAGCAGTTCTTC. Translating gives CVSSKGVEVAGNNEQFF. The rearrangement uses TRBV21-1 and TRBJ2-1; the D call TRBD2 from the table was never checked on the DNA. TRBV21-1 is assigned pseudogene status. The CDR3 totals 17 residues.